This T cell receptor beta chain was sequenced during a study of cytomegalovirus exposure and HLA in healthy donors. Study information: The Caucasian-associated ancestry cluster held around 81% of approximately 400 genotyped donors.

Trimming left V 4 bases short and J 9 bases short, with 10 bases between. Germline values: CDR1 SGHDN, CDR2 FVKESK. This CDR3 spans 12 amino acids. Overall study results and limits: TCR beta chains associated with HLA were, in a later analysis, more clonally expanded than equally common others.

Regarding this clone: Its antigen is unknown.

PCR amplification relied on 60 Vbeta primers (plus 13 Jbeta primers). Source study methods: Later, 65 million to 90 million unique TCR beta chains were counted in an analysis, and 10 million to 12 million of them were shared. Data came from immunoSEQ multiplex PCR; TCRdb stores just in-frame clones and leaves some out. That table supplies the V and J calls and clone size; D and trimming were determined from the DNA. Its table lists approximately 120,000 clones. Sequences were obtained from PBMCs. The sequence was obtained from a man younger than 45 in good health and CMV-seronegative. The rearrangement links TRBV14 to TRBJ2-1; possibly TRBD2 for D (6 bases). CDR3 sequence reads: CASSRNGGEQFF. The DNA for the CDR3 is TGTGCCAGCAGCCGGAACGGGGGTGAGCAGTTCTTC. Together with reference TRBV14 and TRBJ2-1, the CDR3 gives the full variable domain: EAGVTQFPSHSVIEKGQTVTLRCDPISGHDNLYWYRRVMGKEIKFLLHFVKESKQDESGMPNNRFLAERTGGTYSTLKVQPAELEDSGVYFCASSRNGGEQFFGPGTRLTVL.